This entry lists 18 T cell receptor beta chains sequenced from one sample in a study of blood T cell repertoires in COVID-19. Data came from immunoSEQ multiplex PCR; TCRdb stores just in-frame clones and leaves some out. The table has approximately 310,000 clones, more than 75% seen once; the top ten hold around 8%. Sequencing input: peripheral blood. Every receptor here comes from a woman in her forties or fifties who had recovered from COVID-19.

The J gene is TRBJ1-4, the V gene TRBV28; D not resolved. V was shortened by 6 bases and J by 8 bases, with 16 bases between the two germline ends. The CDR3 loop spans 14 amino acids. Germline CDR1 is MDHEN and CDR2 is SYDVKM. CDR3 sequence reads: CASSRGREGEKLFF. Here the CDR3 DNA reads TGTGCCAGCAGCCGAGGACGAGAGGGCGAAAAACTGTTTTTT.

The rearrangement links TRBV5-5 to TRBJ2-1; 9 positions agree with TRBD1. V was pared by 3 bases and J by 4 bases, with 5 bases of the junction left unmatched. CDR3 length: 15 amino acids. Per the germline V gene, CDR1 is SGHKS and CDR2 is YYEKEE (reference sequence). The CDR3 sequence is CASSSKGQGYNEQFF. CDR3 in DNA: TGTGCCAGCAGCTCGAAAGGACAGGGGTACAATGAGCAGTTCTTC.

The chain couples TRBV4-3 to TRBJ1-2; D unresolved. Germline CDR1 reads LGHNA; CDR2 reads YSLEER. Trimming cost V 0 bases and J 1 base, with 12 bases left between them. CDR3 length: 16 residues. For the CDR3, the DNA is TGCGCCAGCAGCCAAGAATTTTCCCAATTTAACTATGGCTACACCTTC. This encodes CASSQEFSQFNYGYTF.

The chain links TRBV3-1 (or the pseudogene TRBV3-2) to TRBJ1-1, with D unclear. Germline loops: CDR1 LGHDT, CDR2 YNNKEL (reference sequence). Between the trimmed V and J ends, which lost 0 bases and 5 bases, there was a span of 7 bases. There are 13 residues in the CDR3. The CDR3 protein is CASSQERRTEAFF. The CDR3, as DNA: TGTGCCAGCAGCCAAGAGAGGAGGACTGAAGCTTTCTTT.

This clone was detected only once. J is TRBJ1-4 and V is TRBV16; no clear D. V was trimmed by 4 bases and J by 0 bases, leaving 6 bases between them. Germline V gene sequence: CDR1 KGHSY, CDR2 FQNENV. The CDR3 contains 14 residues. The CDR3 nucleotides read TGTGCCAGCAGCCGAACTACAACTAATGAAAAACTGTTTTTT. Protein sequence: CASSRTTTNEKLFF.

Only one count was recorded for this clone. The rearrangement joins TRBV6-4 to TRBJ1-6; D might be TRBD1 (5 bases). V was clipped by 2 bases and J by 10 bases, with 15 bases between them. Germline CDR1 is MRHNA and CDR2 is SNTAGT. This CDR3 has 15 amino acids. For the CDR3, the DNA is TGTGCCAGCAGTGACGATGGGGCAGCCTTATCACCCCTCCACTTT. It specifies CASSDDGAALSPLHF.

V gene TRBV5-1 combines with J gene TRBJ1-3; 8 nucleotides line up with TRBD1. V was pared by 4 bases and J by 0 bases, with 6 bases of the junction left unmatched. This CDR3 region has 16 residues. CDR1 and CDR2 from the germline V gene are SGHRS and YFSETQ. The CDR3 protein is CASSPRTGHSGNTIYF. CDR3 DNA sequence: TGCGCCAGCAGCCCCCGGACAGGGCACTCTGGAAACACCATATATTTT.

This clone has a single count. The chain is built from TRBV27 and TRBJ2-5; 7 bases agree with TRBD2. V gave up 2 bases and J gave up 4 bases; unmatched junction bases: 10. CDR1 and CDR2 (germline): MNHEY, SMNVEV (reference sequence). The CDR3 is made up of 16 amino acids. As DNA, the CDR3 is TGTGCCAGCAGTTTAGCTGGGAGGGGAGGGCGAGAGACCCAGTACTTC. It translates to CASSLAGRGGRETQYF.

The chain's CDR3 is CASSYSGGALLNEQFF. As DNA, the CDR3 is TGTGCCAGCAGTTACTCAGGGGGGGCCCTCTTAAATGAGCAGTTCTTC. The chain has TRBV6-5 and TRBJ2-1, with a weak D call TRBD2 (7 bases). The CDR3 covers 16 residues. V lost 0 bases, J lost 7 bases, and 16 bases lay in between. Germline V gives CDR1 MNHEY, CDR2 SVGAGI.

The chain joins TRBV12-5 to TRBJ1-1, with D maybe TRBD1 (5 bases). The length of the CDR3 is 13 residues. Trimming took 6 bases from V and 2 from J, leaving 10 bases between them. Germline-derived CDR1 and CDR2 are LGHNT and FRNRAP. The DNA of the CDR3 is TGTGCTAGTGGGGGGCCGTTTAACACTGAAGCTTTCTTT. It is translated as CASGGPFNTEAFF.

This clone occurred once. J is TRBJ2-1 and V is TRBV12-5, with 7 bases identical to TRBD2. CDR3 length: 14 residues. The V gene's germline CDR1 is LGHNT and CDR2 FRNRAP. Trimming removed 7 bases from V and 2 bases from J; junction bases left unmatched: 5. The CDR3, as DNA: TGTGCTAGTGCCGCGAGCGGGGCCTACAATGAGCAGTTCTTC. This gives the protein CASAASGAYNEQFF.

This chain joins TRBV19 and TRBJ1-5; perhaps TRBD1 as D (5 bases). CDR1 is LNHDA and CDR2 is SQIVND in the germline V gene (reference sequence). Trimming removed 3 bases at V and 2 bases at J, with 14 bases between. This CDR3 contains 16 residues. The CDR3 region has the DNA TGTGCCAGTAGTATCCATGCAGGGTCTGGCAATCAGCCCCAGCATTTT. Its translation is CASSIHAGSGNQPQHF.

V is TRBV19 and J is TRBJ1-6; D gene unclear. V was shortened by 0 bases and J by 9 bases, with 15 bases between the two germline ends. Germline-derived CDR1 and CDR2 are LNHDA and SQIVND (reference sequence). This CDR3 has 16 residues. The CDR3 sequence is CASSIDSEGASSPLHF. CDR3 coding DNA: TGTGCCAGTAGTATAGATTCGGAGGGAGCCAGTTCACCCCTCCACTTT.

The chain recombines TRBV28 with TRBJ2-3, with TRBD2 matching 11 bases. This CDR3 comprises 17 residues. The germline V gene encodes CDR1 MDHEN and CDR2 SYDVKM. V was clipped by 6 bases and J by 0 bases; unmatched bases: 8. This CDR3 reads CASRLAGGITSTDTQYF. As DNA, the CDR3 is TGTGCCAGCAGATTAGCGGGAGGGATTACTAGCACAGATACGCAGTATTTT.

The chain recombines TRBV28 with TRBJ1-5; D not certain. CDR1 is MDHEN and CDR2 is SYDVKM in the germline V gene. The CDR3 is 13 amino acids. Trimming left V 2 bases short and J 5 bases short, with 7 bases between. This CDR3 reads CASSLPSDQPQHF. CDR3 DNA: TGTGCCAGCAGTTTACCTTCAGATCAGCCCCAGCATTTT. Full variable domain (outside the CDR3, taken from reference TRBV28 and TRBJ1-5): DVKVTQSSRYLVKRTGEKVFLECVQDMDHENMFWYRQDPGLGLRLIYFSYDVKMKEKGDIPEGYSVSREKKERFSLILESASTNQTSMYLCASSLPSDQPQHFGDGTRLSIL.

The chain couples TRBV27 to TRBJ1-2; D possibly corresponds to TRBD1 (5 bases). The CDR3 has 13 residues. The V gene's germline CDR1 is MNHEY and CDR2 SMNVEV (reference sequence). The V and J ends lost 5 bases and 3 bases respectively, with 10 bases between them. The CDR3 nucleotides are TGTGCCAGCAGTCTTGGGGCCTACTATGGCTACACCTTC. The encoded protein is CASSLGAYYGYTF.

The rearrangement uses TRBV2 and TRBJ1-6; no firm D call. This CDR3 contains 14 residues. Germline lookup yields CDR1 SNHLY and CDR2 FYNNEI. V was pared by 7 bases and J by 10 bases, with 17 bases between. CDR3 sequence (DNA): TGTGCCAGCATCCGGACCCTCAGAGGGTCACCCCTCCACTTT. Its translation is CASIRTLRGSPLHF.

J is TRBJ2-7 and V is TRBV6-6; D is perhaps TRBD2 (6 bases). The CDR3 loop spans 15 amino acids. Trimming left V 2 bases short and J 4 bases short, with 15 bases between. Germline V gene sequence: CDR1 MNHNY, CDR2 SVGAGI (reference sequence). The chain's CDR3 is CASSYDPGTGYEQYF. The CDR3 nucleotides read TGTGCCAGCAGTTACGATCCCGGGACTGGATACGAGCAGTACTTC.